The count of the clone carrying this TCR beta chain is one. The identical CDR3 is also encoded by other nucleotide sequences in the sample. These data come from a study of blood T cell repertoires in COVID-19. At the level of the study: From the United States, Italy and Spain came samples of acute and convalescent COVID-19. T cells, B-cell-depleted T cells, or PBMCs provided the cDNA or gDNA that served as material.

Which cohort a participant joined came from the clinical history participants gave. CDR1 and CDR2 from the germline V gene are MNHEY and SVGAGI. V was trimmed by 5 bases and J by 2 bases, leaving 9 bases between them. The CDR3 loop spans 13 amino acids. Here immunoSEQ multiplex PCR was the method, and the copy in TCRdb shows in-frame clones only, minus some. In the table there are under 300,000 clones, around nine tenths of which are singletons. The rearrangement joins TRBV6-5 to TRBJ1-1; D not certain. The specimen sequenced was PBMCs or T cells enriched from blood (not recorded which). This receptor was taken from a woman between 35 and 50 years old who had recovered from COVID-19. CDR3 nucleotide sequence: TGTGCCAGCAGTCGGGGTCGCAACACTGAAGCTTTCTTT. It yields the protein CASSRGRNTEAFF.